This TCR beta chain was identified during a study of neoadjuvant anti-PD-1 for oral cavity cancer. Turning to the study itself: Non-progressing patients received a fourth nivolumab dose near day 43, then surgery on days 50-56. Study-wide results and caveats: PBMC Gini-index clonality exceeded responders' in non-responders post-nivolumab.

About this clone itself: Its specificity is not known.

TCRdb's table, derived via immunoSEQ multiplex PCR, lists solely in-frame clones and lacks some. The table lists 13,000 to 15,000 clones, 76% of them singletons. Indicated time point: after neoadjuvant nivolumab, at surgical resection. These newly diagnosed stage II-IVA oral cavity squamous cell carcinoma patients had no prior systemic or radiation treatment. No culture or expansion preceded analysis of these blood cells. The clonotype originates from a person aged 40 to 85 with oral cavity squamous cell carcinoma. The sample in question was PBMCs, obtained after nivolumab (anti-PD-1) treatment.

The DNA for the CDR3 is TGTGCCAGCGGGTCTTCAGGGGGCAACACCATATATTTT. Translating gives CASGSSGGNTIYF. V gene TRBV6-1 combines with J gene TRBJ1-3; 8 nucleotides align to TRBD1. V lost 8 bases, J lost 7 bases, and 7 bases stayed unmatched. The germline gives CDR1 MNHNS, CDR2 SASEGT. The CDR3 is 13 residues long.